A single sample gave rise to the 11 T cell receptor beta chains below, sequenced in a study of T cell clonotyping in hematopoietic cell transplantation (TCRdb year 2021). Library prep was done by the immunoSEQ multiplex PCR assay. TCRdb took over this immuneACCESS table, retaining in-frame rearrangements with V and J assigned. Such tables are incomplete; in checked studies, under half of the missing clones stem from an unresolved V gene, and the remainder is unexplained. In this sample the table shows just over 7,500 clones, approximately 92% of which occur a single time. The leading ten clones occupy 3.5% to 4.5% of the sample. In the paper's terms, the time point label means: 180 days after allo-HCT. The sample was PBMCs, taken 180 days after allogeneic stem cell transplant. These TCRs come from a female patient aged 50-60 years who had an allogeneic stem cell transplant from an unrelated donor, so the T cells may come from the graft donor. Some clones in this sample may be carry-over from other donors' samples.

This sequence joins TRBV7-2 and TRBJ1-5; 9 bases fit TRBD1. Germline V gene sequence: CDR1 SGHTA, CDR2 FQGNSA. The CDR3 sequence is 15 residues long. V was clipped by 5 bases and J by 2 bases; unmatched bases: 4. This CDR3 is CASSPRTGGNQPQHF. The CDR3 nucleotides read TGTGCCAGCAGCCCCCGGACAGGGGGCAATCAGCCCCAGCATTTT.

The rearrangement uses TRBV7-2 and TRBJ2-1; no firm D call. The CDR3 is 14 amino acids. V gave up 1 base and J gave up 4 bases, with 8 bases separating them. CDR1 and CDR2 from the germline V gene are SGHTA and FQGNSA. The CDR3 loop reads CASSLVLGYNEQFF. Written as DNA, the CDR3 is TGTGCCAGCAGCTTAGTGCTAGGTTACAATGAGCAGTTCTTC. The variable domain in full, with the rest retrieved from reference TRBV7-2 and TRBJ2-1, is GAGVSQSPSNKVTEKGKDVELRCDPISGHTALYWYRQSLGQGLEFLIYFQGNSAPDKSGLPSDRFSAERTGGSVSTLTIQRTQQEDSAVYLCASSLVLGYNEQFFGPGTRLTVL.

The V gene is TRBV11-2, the J gene TRBJ1-2, with D perhaps TRBD1 (5 bases). CDR1 is SGHAT, CDR2 FQNNGV, per germline. The V end was cut by 5 bases, the J end by 5 bases, with 12 bases between. The length of the CDR3 is 13 residues. The CDR3 DNA sequence: TGTGCCAGCAGCCTACAGGCATTTTATGGCTACACCTTC. The encoded protein is CASSLQAFYGYTF.

This clone was observed a few times. This chain links TRBV13 with TRBJ1-5; a possible D gene is TRBD1 (5 bases). The germline gives CDR1 PRHDT, CDR2 FYEKMQ (reference sequence). V gave up 4 bases and J gave up 7 bases, with 11 bases separating them. This CDR3 spans 13 amino acids. In nucleotides, the CDR3 is TGTGCCAGCAGCTCGGACATGGGGCAGCCCCAGCATTTT. It specifies CASSSDMGQPQHF. Complete variable domain (other parts from reference TRBV13 and TRBJ1-5): AAGVIQSPRHLIKEKRETATLKCYPIPRHDTVYWYQQGPGQDPQFLISFYEKMQSDKGSIPDRFSAQQFSDYHSELNMSSLELGDSALYFCASSSDMGQPQHFGDGTRLSIL.

The chain combines TRBV13 with TRBJ1-4; the D is unclear. The V end lost 4 bases, the J end lost 2 bases, and 14 bases lay between the germline ends. There are 16 residues in the CDR3. CDR1 PRHDT and CDR2 FYEKMQ come from the germline V gene (reference sequence). This CDR3 is CASSSDINETNEKLFF. CDR3 nucleotide sequence: TGTGCCAGCAGCTCGGATATCAACGAGACTAATGAAAAACTGTTTTTT.

With respect to this clone: This sample also contains other DNA sequences that code for the same CDR3. CDR3 in DNA: TGCGCCAGCAGCTTGGCAGCTAGCGGGAGGGGGTACGAGCAGTACTTC. Translating gives CASSLAASGRGYEQYF. This chain uses TRBV5-1 with TRBJ2-7; 12 nucleotides match TRBD2. This CDR3 comprises 16 residues. The germline V gene has CDR1 SGHRS and CDR2 YFSETQ. V was pared by 0 bases and J by 4 bases, with 5 bases of the junction left unmatched.

This clone was observed once. The chain is built from TRBV19 and TRBJ1-5; 7 bases fit TRBD1. The CDR3 spans 20 residues. Losses at the gene ends were 3 bases for V and 3 bases for J; bases not matched to a gene: 20. Germline V gives CDR1 LNHDA, CDR2 SQIVND (reference sequence). The CDR3: CASSMRATRQGKGSNQPQHF. CDR3 bases: TGTGCCAGTAGTATGCGGGCCACTAGACAGGGAAAGGGGTCCAATCAGCCCCAGCATTTT. The entire variable domain, with the rest obtained from reference TRBV19 and TRBJ1-5, is as follows: DGGITQSPKYLFRKEGQNVTLSCEQNLNHDAMYWYRQDPGQGLRLIYYSQIVNDFQKGDIAEGYSVSREKKESFPLTVTSAQKNPTAFYLCASSMRATRQGKGSNQPQHFGDGTRLSIL.

The rearrangement uses TRBV28 and TRBJ1-5; 7 bases are shared with TRBD1. The CDR3 runs to 11 residues. V gave up 10 bases and J gave up 12 bases; unmatched junction bases: 9. The germline gives CDR1 MDHEN, CDR2 SYDVKM. CDR3 protein: CAISDRLIQHF. As DNA, the CDR3 is TGTGCCATTTCGGACAGGTTGATCCAGCATTTT.

The rearrangement links TRBV6-5 to TRBJ1-1; perhaps TRBD1 as D (5 bases). The germline gives CDR1 MNHEY, CDR2 SVGAGI. The V end lost 6 bases, the J end lost 0 bases, and 11 bases lay between the germline ends. The CDR3 consists of 14 residues. CDR3 in amino acids: CASSRQYLNTEAFF. CDR3 in DNA: TGTGCCAGCAGCCGACAGTACCTGAACACTGAAGCTTTCTTT.

This clone appeared once. The CDR3, as DNA: TGTGCCAGCAGTTTCCCCAGCCATAACTATGGCTACACCTTC. It specifies CASSFPSHNYGYTF. The gene calls are TRBV28 and TRBJ1-2; no firm D call. The CDR3 length is 14 residues. Germline V gene sequence: CDR1 MDHEN, CDR2 SYDVKM. V lost 3 bases and J 1 base, leaving 9 bases between the germline ends.

The gene calls are TRBV28 and TRBJ2-5; 9 positions agree with TRBD2. The CDR3 is 19 residues long. J gave up 2 bases and V 5 bases, and 18 bases lay outside the gene matches. Per the germline V gene, CDR1 is MDHEN and CDR2 is SYDVKM. Written as DNA, the CDR3 is TGTGCCAGCAGTATGCCCAGCCGGAGGGCGGGAGGGCGTCAAGAGACCCAGTACTTC. Translation gives CASSMPSRRAGGRQETQYF.